The present entry profiles one TCR beta chain with its context. Germline V gene sequence: CDR1 SGHNT, CDR2 YYREEE (reference sequence). V dropped 5 bases and J dropped 3; count of bases not matched to a gene: 8. The CDR3 has 15 amino acids. This sample was taken from a study of blood T cell repertoires in COVID-19. Data came from immunoSEQ multiplex PCR; TCRdb stores just in-frame clones and leaves some out. The table includes some 190,000 clones, about 80% detected once. The TCR originated in a woman aged 55-70 years with COVID-19, enrolled during active disease. V is TRBV5-4 and J is TRBJ2-7; the match to TRBD2 covers 10 bases. Material for sequencing was peripheral blood. CDR3 sequence reads: CASSSWTSGFYEQYF. Here the CDR3 DNA reads TGTGCCAGCAGTTCATGGACTAGCGGCTTCTACGAGCAGTACTTC.